This passage covers 17 T cell receptor beta chains from one sample sequenced in a study of human T cells and chemical hapten exposure. Time point reported: patch test 1, 2 weeks after DPC sensitization. The sample's treatment: therapeutic diphenylcyclopropenone sensitization with weekly scalp DPC. TCRdb re-derived calls from the RACE reads in MiXCR, one entry per CDR3 protein. Of approximately 350,000 distinct CDR3 sequences in the sample, approximately 6.3% were seen once. Here the sequenced sample was whole blood, taken in connection with sensitization to the hapten diphenylcyclopropenone (DPC). All receptors come from a young woman with alopecia areata. Some clones in this sample may be carry-over from other donors' samples.

V and J are TRBV7-9 and TRBJ2-5; D is unresolved. This CDR3 is 15 amino acids long. The V gene's germline CDR1 is SEHNR and CDR2 FQNEAQ (reference sequence). V lost 5 bases to trimming and J lost 7 bases, with 20 bases between them. This CDR3 is CASSLNSSPLRTQYF. The CDR3 DNA follows: TGTGCCAGCAGCCTTAATTCGTCTCCCTTGCGGACCCAGTACTTC. Full variable domain (rest looked up from reference TRBV7-9 and TRBJ2-5): DTGVSQNPRHKITKRGQNVTFRCDPISEHNRLYWYRQTLGQGPEFLTYFQNEAQLEKSRLLSDRFSAERPKGSFSTLEIQRTEQGDSAMYLCASSLNSSPLRTQYFGPGTRLLVL.

J is TRBJ1-4 and V is TRBV18; D might be TRBD1 (5 bases). V was shortened by 4 bases and J by 3 bases, with 9 bases between the two germline ends. The germline gives CDR1 KGHSH, CDR2 LQKENI. This CDR3 is 14 amino acids long. CDR3 amino acids: CASSQQESNEKLFF. For the CDR3, the DNA is TGTGCCAGCTCACAACAGGAATCTAATGAAAAACTGTTTTTT.

The chain links TRBV6-5 to TRBJ2-7, with D perhaps TRBD2 (6 bases). CDR1 and CDR2 (germline): MNHEY, SVGAGI. The V end was cut by 5 bases, the J end by 0 bases, with 11 bases between. This CDR3 comprises 14 residues. CDR3 in amino acids: CASSRAGLSYEQYF. Written as DNA, the CDR3 is TGTGCCAGCAGTAGAGCGGGCCTCTCCTACGAGCAGTACTTC.

CDR3 bases: TGTGCCAGCAGCCTCCCGGGTGGATTGGTGAATGAGCAGTTCTTC. It translates to CASSLPGGLVNEQFF. The gene calls are TRBV13 and TRBJ2-1; D call uncertain. There are 15 residues in the CDR3. V was cut by 5 bases and J by 7 bases, with 18 bases left in between. Germline-derived CDR1 and CDR2 are PRHDT and FYEKMQ (reference sequence). Full variable domain (outside the CDR3, taken from reference TRBV13 and TRBJ2-1): AAGVIQSPRHLIKEKRETATLKCYPIPRHDTVYWYQQGPGQDPQFLISFYEKMQSDKGSIPDRFSAQQFSDYHSELNMSSLELGDSALYFCASSLPGGLVNEQFFGPGTRLTVL.

This clonotype was seen more than once but under ten times. The chain employs TRBV7-2 and TRBJ1-5; 7 bases are shared with TRBD1. After removal of 11 bases from V and 5 bases from J, the junction contained 9 bases not matched to a gene. CDR3 size: 13 residues. Germline V lookup: CDR1 SGHTA, CDR2 FQGNSA. This chain's CDR3 is CAQLGGADQPQHF. The CDR3 DNA sequence: TGTGCCCAGCTAGGGGGCGCCGATCAGCCCCAGCATTTT.

The table lists this clonotype with a count of one. The chain combines TRBV6-5 with TRBJ1-2, with 7 positions matching TRBD1. Trimming at V came to 6 bases and at J to 4 bases, leaving 8 bases not matched to a gene. The CDR3 is 14 amino acids. Germline loops: CDR1 MNHEY, CDR2 SVGAGI. CDR3 sequence reads: CASSPGQLTYGYTF. The CDR3 nucleotides read TGTGCCAGCAGCCCGGGACAGCTGACCTATGGCTACACCTTC.

This clonotype has more than one count but fewer than ten. V is TRBV9 and J is TRBJ2-5; D is ambiguous. The CDR3 has 14 amino acids. V shed 0 bases and J shed 4 bases, with 10 bases lying between them. Per germline, CDR1 SGDLS and CDR2 YYNGEE. The CDR3 region is CASSVAGTLETQYF. The CDR3 region has the DNA TGTGCCAGCAGCGTAGCTGGCACCCTAGAGACCCAGTACTTC.

The chain combines TRBV7-3 with TRBJ2-2, with TRBD2 identical over 15 bases. This CDR3 comprises 19 residues. V lost 2 bases to trimming and J lost 2 bases; unmatched junction nucleotides: 6. The germline gives CDR1 SGHTA, CDR2 FQGTGA. This CDR3 reads CASSLGGTSGGPNTGELFF. In DNA form, the CDR3 reads TGTGCCAGCAGCTTAGGAGGGACTAGCGGGGGGCCCAACACCGGGGAGCTGTTTTTT.

The sample holds many counts of this clonotype. The chain has TRBV7-2 and TRBJ2-5; no reliable D call. The germline V and J ends were trimmed by 3 bases and 1 base, with 9 bases remaining between them. CDR3 length: 14 amino acids. The germline CDR1 and CDR2 sequences are SGHTA and FQGNSA. The CDR3 loop reads CASSFPTAQETQYF. The CDR3 DNA reads as TGTGCCAGCAGCTTCCCAACGGCCCAAGAGACCCAGTACTTC.

In this sample, this clonotype turned up a few times. The V gene is TRBV6-6, the J gene TRBJ1-1; D remains ambiguous. The germline CDR1 and CDR2 sequences are MNHNY and SVGAGI (reference sequence). The CDR3 spans 14 residues. The V gene lost 5 bases and the J gene lost 1 base, with 11 bases spanning the gap. CDR3: CASSHPPGNTEAFF. For the CDR3, the DNA is TGTGCCAGCAGTCACCCCCCGGGGAACACTGAAGCTTTCTTT.

This clonotype was seen at least ten times. The chain joins TRBV28 to TRBJ1-6; the D is unclear. V lost 0 bases and J 8 bases, leaving 8 bases between the germline ends. The CDR3 runs to 14 residues. Germline assignment: CDR1 MDHEN and CDR2 SYDVKM. The CDR3 DNA reads as TGTGCCAGCAGTTTATGGGGAAGCCATTCACCCCTCCACTTT. Translated, it gives CASSLWGSHSPLHF.

This sequence joins TRBV6-5 and TRBJ2-4; D is unresolved. V lost 4 bases and J 6 bases, leaving 4 bases between the germline ends. The germline CDR1 and CDR2 sequences are MNHEY and SVGAGI. The CDR3 spans 11 residues. The CDR3 sequence: CASSSGNIQYF. In DNA form, the CDR3 reads TGTGCCAGCAGTTCCGGAAACATTCAGTACTTC.

The table lists this clonotype with a few counts. The chain couples TRBV7-9 to TRBJ2-3; D not certain. Germline V gives CDR1 SEHNR, CDR2 FQNEAQ (reference sequence). This CDR3 contains 13 residues. The V gene lost 5 bases and the J gene lost 2 bases, with 8 bases spanning the gap. CDR3 bases: TGTGCCAGCAGCAGGGTCTCCACAGATACGCAGTATTTT. Encoded protein: CASSRVSTDTQYF.

This clonotype has more than one count but fewer than ten. This sequence joins TRBV12-3 or TRBV12-4 and TRBJ1-5; D remains ambiguous. The CDR3 is made up of 14 amino acids. V shed 1 base and J shed 3 bases, with 7 bases lying between them. CDR3 residues: CASSLDFINQPQHF. The CDR3 DNA follows: TGTGCCAGCAGTTTAGACTTCATCAATCAGCCCCAGCATTTT.

The chain links TRBV5-5 to TRBJ1-2; D is undetermined. The germline gives CDR1 SGHKS, CDR2 YYEKEE (reference sequence). This CDR3 has 14 amino acids. The ends were cut back, 0 bases at V and 7 bases at J, with 13 bases in the middle. CDR3: CASSLDGGVFGYTF. CDR3 DNA sequence: TGTGCCAGCAGCTTGGATGGAGGCGTCTTTGGCTACACCTTC.

This clonotype was observed a handful of times. This sequence joins TRBV10-3 and TRBJ1-1; the D is unclear. V was cut by 2 bases and J by 7 bases, with 11 bases left in between. The germline V gene encodes CDR1 ENHRY and CDR2 SYGVKD. The CDR3 is 13 residues long. The DNA for the CDR3 is TGTGCCATCAGTGAGCTCCAGGAGGGTGAAGCTTTCTTT. It is translated as CAISELQEGEAFF.

This clonotype was picked up many times. This sequence joins TRBV2 and TRBJ1-1; 7 bases fit TRBD1. The CDR3 sequence is 13 residues long. Germline V lookup: CDR1 SNHLY, CDR2 FYNNEI. V dropped 7 bases and J dropped 6; count of bases not matched to a gene: 8. The CDR3 DNA reads TGTGCCAGCAATTACAGGGGCCCGTCTGAAGCTTTCTTT. Translation: CASNYRGPSEAFF.